This T cell receptor (beta chain) was found in a study of blood T cell repertoires in COVID-19. Study-wide background: Samples came from the United States, Italy and Spain, spanning acute and convalescent COVID-19. T cells, B-cell-depleted T cells, or PBMCs provided the cDNA or gDNA that served as material.

Participant-given clinical history determined each cohort assignment. This clone has only one observation. In the original workflow: Estimated nucleated cell counts came from reference gene primer amplification. The data were produced by immunoSEQ multiplex PCR, yet TCRdb's version contains in-frame clones alone and is incomplete. That table is the source of V, J and clone size, and D and trimming were worked out from the DNA. The sample includes fewer than 200,000 clones, approximately 80% of them seen just once. Sample: PBMCs or T cells enriched from blood (not recorded which). The TCR comes from a woman aged 60-70 years with acute COVID-19.

Written as DNA, the CDR3 is TGTGCCAGCAGTTACTCGGCCGCAGACCAAGAGACCCAGTACTTC. It codes for CASSYSAADQETQYF. The rearrangement links TRBV6-6 to TRBJ2-5; the D is unclear. CDR3 size: 15 residues. Deletions cut 0 bases from V and 0 bases from J, with 8 bases between. CDR1 and CDR2 from the germline V gene are MNHNY and SVGAGI (reference sequence).